This T cell receptor (beta chain) emerged from a study of T cells in Graves' hyperthyroidism and ophthalmopathy. No progression to ophthalmopathy during 18 months of follow-up defined stable disease. Researchers amplified the TCR beta CDR3 regions from RNA transcripts. HTBI primers were the set used in a first-round RT-PCR of the TCR CDR3. TCRdb used MiXCR to reprocess the multiplex PCR reads, holding one entry per CDR3 protein. The table includes 400,000 to 550,000 distinct CDR3 sequences, roughly an eighth detected once. This clonotype appeared many times. Between the trimmed V and J ends, which lost 4 bases and 0 bases, there was a span of 17 bases. In germline, CDR1 is SGHTS, CDR2 YDEGEE. The CDR3 is 17 amino acids.

The sequencing input was blood. The chain couples TRBV5-8 to TRBJ1-5; no clear D gene. This sequence was found in a woman between 18 and 29 years old with Graves' hyperthyroidism. The DNA for the CDR3 is TGTGCCAGCAGCCTCGTTACCGCCACACATAGCAATCAGCCCCAGCATTTT. It encodes CASSLVTATHSNQPQHF.